Below are 20 T cell receptor beta chains sequenced from a single sample in a study of regulatory T cells in long-lasting Graves disease. Indicated time point: newly diagnosed GD, antithyroid drugs for less than 3 months. PBMCs provided the RNA from which the TCR library was made. Arm-PCR with iRepertoire HTBI primers amplified the CDR3 regions for these TCR beta libraries. MiXCR was run by TCRdb on the multiplex PCR reads, yielding one entry per CDR3 protein. This table has about 450,000 distinct CDR3 sequences, approximately 15% appearing once. This same sample was also part of a study on T cells in Graves' hyperthyroidism and ophthalmopathy.

Material: peripheral blood mononuclear cells (PBMCs), obtained at new diagnosis, from a patient treated with antithyroid drugs. Receptors were obtained from a woman in her forties or fifties with Graves disease.

This clonotype was seen ten or more times. The chain couples TRBV2 to TRBJ2-1, with D possibly being TRBD1 (5 bases). Between the trimmed V and J ends, which lost 3 bases and 3 bases, there was a span of 9 bases. The length of the CDR3 is 14 residues. Germline CDR1 SNHLY, CDR2 FYNNEI. CDR3 bases: TGTGCCAGCAGTGATCAGGGCTTCTACAATGAGCAGTTCTTC. This gives the protein CASSDQGFYNEQFF. Full variable domain (outside the CDR3, taken from reference TRBV2 and TRBJ2-1): EPEVTQTPSHQVTQMGQEVILRCVPISNHLYFYWYRQILGQKVEFLVSFYNNEISEKSEIFDDQFSVERPDGSNFTLKIRSTKLEDSAMYFCASSDQGFYNEQFFGPGTRLTVL.

This clonotype was counted ten times or more. The chain links TRBV12-5 to TRBJ2-1, with 10 positions matching TRBD2. This CDR3 has 15 amino acids. CDR1 and CDR2 from the germline V gene are LGHNT and FRNRAP. After removal of 7 bases from V and 0 bases from J, the junction contained 3 bases not matched to a gene. The chain's CDR3 is CASASGGASYNEQFF. In nucleotides, the CDR3 is TGTGCTAGTGCCAGCGGGGGGGCCTCCTACAATGAGCAGTTCTTC.

This clonotype was detected many times. The chain links TRBV6-9 to TRBJ2-1, with TRBD2 matching over 7 bases. After removal of 4 bases from V and 4 bases from J, the junction contained 4 bases not matched to a gene. CDR3 length equals 14 residues. Germline V CDR1 and CDR2: MNHGY, SVAAGI. In nucleotides, the CDR3 is TGTGCCAGCAGTTCAGCGGGGCTGTACAATGAGCAGTTCTTC. Its protein product is CASSSAGLYNEQFF.

This clonotype was seen at least ten times. The V gene is TRBV7-6, the J gene TRBJ2-1; 8 bases align to TRBD2. Germline lookup yields CDR1 SGHVS and CDR2 FNYEAQ. The CDR3 is 17 residues long. J gave up 6 bases and V 1 base, and 11 bases lay outside the gene matches. In nucleotides, the CDR3 is TGTGCCAGCAGCTTAGGAGCAGCGGGAGATGGTGGCAATGAGCAGTTCTTC. Amino acids: CASSLGAAGDGGNEQFF.

A note on this clonotype: A read error may produce the germline difference seen at one junction end. The chain joins TRBV18 to TRBJ2-7, with D possibly matching TRBD2 (6 bases). This CDR3 comprises 14 residues. Germline-derived CDR1 and CDR2 are KGHSH and LQKENI. CDR3 region: CASSPRVGEDERYF. In DNA form, the CDR3 reads TGTGCCAGCTCACCAAGAGTAGGGGAGGACGAGCGGTACTTC.

V usage is TRBV10-3 and J usage is TRBJ2-5; D perhaps matches TRBD1 (6 bases). Germline values: CDR1 ENHRY, CDR2 SYGVKD. The ends were cut back, 6 bases at V and 4 bases at J, with 18 bases in the middle. The CDR3 has 15 residues. The CDR3 sequence: CAISDVGGQTETQYF. CDR3 nucleotides: TGTGCCATCAGCGACGTGGGTGGACAGACAGAGACCCAGTACTTC.

This clonotype was found a few times. In nucleotides, the CDR3 is TGTGCCAGCAGCTTAGTGGGTCAAGAGATCTACGAGCAGTACTTC. This translates into CASSLVGQEIYEQYF. The genes are TRBV11-2 and TRBJ2-7; D is ambiguous. CDR1 is SGHAT, CDR2 FQNNGV, per germline. With 1 base removed from V and 3 bases from J, the gap between germline ends came to 13 bases. The CDR3 covers 15 residues.

The chain is built from TRBV7-9 and TRBJ2-1; D is perhaps TRBD1 or TRBD2 (5 bases each). The CDR3 covers 15 residues. The ends were cut back, 2 bases at V and 6 bases at J, with 14 bases in the middle. The V gene's germline CDR1 is SEHNR and CDR2 FQNEAQ (reference sequence). The CDR3 sequence: CASSLTGTPLNEQFF. Written as DNA, the CDR3 is TGTGCCAGCAGCTTAACCGGGACCCCTCTCAATGAGCAGTTCTTC.

V is TRBV5-1 and J is TRBJ2-1, with D tentatively TRBD2 (5 bases). Trimming took 0 bases from V and 9 from J, leaving 7 bases between them. Germline lookup yields CDR1 SGHRS and CDR2 YFSETQ. The CDR3 is 12 amino acids. The CDR3 nucleotides are TGCGCCAGCAGCTTGGAACGGGGTGAGCAGTTCTTC. Its protein product is CASSLERGEQFF.

This chain connects TRBV19 to TRBJ2-2; no clear D gene. The V and J ends lost 3 bases and 3 bases respectively, with 23 bases between them. The CDR3 spans 19 residues. CDR1 is LNHDA, CDR2 SQIVND, per germline (reference sequence). CDR3 DNA sequence: TGTGCCAGTAGTATCGATTTTATAATGAGGAGATCGCACACCGGGGAGCTGTTTTTT. Translated: CASSIDFIMRRSHTGELFF.

This clonotype was counted only a few times. The rearrangement uses TRBV19 and TRBJ2-3; D may be TRBD1 or TRBD2 (5 bases each). V was cut by 1 base and J by 2 bases, with 7 bases left in between. Germline values: CDR1 LNHDA, CDR2 SQIVND (reference sequence). This CDR3 is 14 amino acids long. CDR3 protein: CASSIVGTTDTQYF. The CDR3 DNA is TGTGCCAGTAGTATAGTCGGGACCACAGATACGCAGTATTTT.

This chain connects TRBV6-1 to TRBJ1-1; possibly TRBD1 for D (5 bases). The V end was cut by 3 bases, the J end by 3 bases, with 17 bases between. The CDR3 contains 16 residues. Germline values: CDR1 MNHNS, CDR2 SASEGT. CDR3 nucleotide sequence: TGTGCCAGCAGTGAGGCAGGGAGGGTTGGGTACACTGAAGCTTTCTTT. This translates into CASSEAGRVGYTEAFF.

The V gene is TRBV19, the J gene TRBJ2-3, with a weak D call TRBD2 (7 bases). This CDR3 is built from 14 residues. Germline CDR1 and CDR2: LNHDA and SQIVND (reference sequence). V shed 9 bases and J shed 4 bases, with 17 bases lying between them. This chain's CDR3 is CASKRGGTPDTQYF. The CDR3 DNA reads TGTGCCAGCAAAAGGGGGGGAACCCCAGATACGCAGTATTTT.

The gene calls are TRBV3-1 and TRBJ2-5; D gene ambiguous. V shed 5 bases and J shed 1 base, with 17 bases lying between them. The CDR3 is 16 residues long. Germline lookup yields CDR1 LGHDT and CDR2 YNNKEL (reference sequence). The CDR3 region is CASSYSPSTGQETQYF. CDR3 bases: TGTGCCAGCAGCTATTCCCCCTCTACGGGCCAAGAGACCCAGTACTTC.

This clonotype was recorded at least ten times. The rearrangement uses TRBV12-3 or TRBV12-4 and TRBJ2-1, with D unresolved. The CDR3 has 14 amino acids. Trimming shortened V by 6 bases and J by 4 bases, and 13 bases separated the two germline ends. The CDR3 DNA sequence: TGTGCCAGCAGGGCACCGGGCTCTTACAATGAGCAGTTCTTC. It specifies CASRAPGSYNEQFF.

The rearrangement links TRBV18 to TRBJ2-7; 12 bases are shared with TRBD1. The length of the CDR3 is 15 residues. V shed 3 bases and J 6 bases; nucleotides not matched to a gene: 6. CDR1 and CDR2 from the germline V gene are KGHSH and LQKENI. The CDR3 spells CASSPPGQGAGEQYF. The CDR3 DNA is TGTGCCAGCTCACCTCCGGGACAGGGGGCTGGCGAGCAGTACTTC.

This clonotype was detected a few times. The chain links TRBV20-1 to TRBJ2-7; D not certain. Trimming shortened V by 2 bases and J by 2 bases, and 7 bases separated the two germline ends. The germline CDR1 and CDR2 sequences are DFQATT and SNEGSKA (reference sequence). The CDR3 runs 12 residues. Here the CDR3 DNA reads TGCAGTGCTAGATACCAAACCTACGAGCAGTACTTC. Translating it yields CSARYQTYEQYF.

Points on this clonotype: Being one base from a much bigger clone, this may be a read error. The chain recombines TRBV3-1 with TRBJ1-5, with D uncertain. V lost 4 bases and J 7 bases, leaving 11 bases between the germline ends. This CDR3 is 13 amino acids long. The germline gives CDR1 LGHDT, CDR2 YNNKEL (reference sequence). The CDR3, as DNA: TGTGCCAGCAGCCGAGTACCAAGGCAGCCCCAGCATTTT. Protein: CASSRVPRQPQHF.

The V gene is TRBV28, the J gene TRBJ1-6; 7 nucleotides line up with TRBD1. Trimming took 4 bases from V and 4 from J; bases not matched to a gene: 7. Germline values: CDR1 MDHEN, CDR2 SYDVKM. There are 16 residues in the CDR3. The CDR3 reads CASSSGQSYYNSPLHF. CDR3 coding DNA: TGTGCCAGCAGTTCGGGACAGTCCTATTATAATTCACCCCTCCACTTT. The whole variable domain, filled in from reference TRBV28 and TRBJ1-6, reads DVKVTQSSRYLVKRTGEKVFLECVQDMDHENMFWYRQDPGLGLRLIYFSYDVKMKEKGDIPEGYSVSREKKERFSLILESASTNQTSMYLCASSSGQSYYNSPLHFGNGTRLTVT.

This chain links TRBV7-2 with TRBJ1-1; D gene ambiguous. The germline V gene has CDR1 SGHTA and CDR2 FQGNSA. The CDR3 has 12 amino acids. The germline V and J ends were trimmed by 1 base and 10 bases, with 10 bases remaining between them. CDR3 sequence: CASSLGSGRAFF. The CDR3 DNA is TGTGCCAGCAGCTTAGGATCAGGCCGAGCTTTCTTT. The whole variable domain, filled in from reference TRBV7-2 and TRBJ1-1, reads GAGVSQSPSNKVTEKGKDVELRCDPISGHTALYWYRQSLGQGLEFLIYFQGNSAPDKSGLPSDRFSAERTGGSVSTLTIQRTQQEDSAVYLCASSLGSGRAFFGQGTRLTVV.